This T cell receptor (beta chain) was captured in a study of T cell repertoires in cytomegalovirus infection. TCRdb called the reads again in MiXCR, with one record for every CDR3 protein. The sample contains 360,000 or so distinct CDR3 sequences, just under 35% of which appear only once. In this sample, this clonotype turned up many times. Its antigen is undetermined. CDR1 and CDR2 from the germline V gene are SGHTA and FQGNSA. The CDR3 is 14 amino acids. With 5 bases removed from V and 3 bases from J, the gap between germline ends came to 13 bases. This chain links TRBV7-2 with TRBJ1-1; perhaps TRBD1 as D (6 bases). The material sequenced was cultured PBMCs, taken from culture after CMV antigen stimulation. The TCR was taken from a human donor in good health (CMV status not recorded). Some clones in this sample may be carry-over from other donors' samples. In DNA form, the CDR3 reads TGTGCCAGCAGCCGTAGGGGGGGATACACTGAAGCTTTCTTT. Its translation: CASSRRGGYTEAFF.